Listed below are T cell receptor beta chains from one sample, sequenced in a study of blood T cell repertoires in COVID-19. Clones were sequenced by immunoSEQ multiplex PCR, and TCRdb holds only the in-frame ones, with some missing. The data contain under 200,000 clones, 88% of them seen just once; the ten biggest clones take up approximately 2%. The specimen was peripheral blood. The receptors stem from a man aged 50 or older who had recovered from COVID-19. The CDR3 runs from the conserved cysteine through the conserved F or W. Fields, in order: J gene, clone size, D gene, V gene, CDR3 DNA, CDR3 protein. The D gene is left open where the match is weak. Clone size is given for some rows only: seen once, a few or many times, or a class if the clone is expanded.

J gene: TRBJ2-4; clone size: NA; D gene: TRBD1; V gene: TRBV5-6; CDR3 DNA: TGTGCCAGCAGCCGAGGACAGGGGGCACCCAAAAACATTCAGTACTTC; CDR3 protein: CASSRGQGAPKNIQYF
J gene: TRBJ2-3; clone size: NA; D gene: NA; V gene: TRBV3-1/TRBV3-2; CDR3 DNA: TGTGCCAGCAGCCCCCATACCCCAAGGGGGAAGCGAGTCACAGATACGCAGTATTTT; CDR3 protein: CASSPHTPRGKRVTDTQYF
J gene: TRBJ2-7; clone size: NA; D gene: TRBD1; V gene: TRBV5-6; CDR3 DNA: TGTGCCAGCAGCGGCAGGGGGCGCAAATCCTACGAGCAGTACTTC; CDR3 protein: CASSGRGRKSYEQYF
J gene: TRBJ1-2; clone size: NA; D gene: NA; V gene: TRBV19; CDR3 DNA: TGTGCCAGTAGTATAAGAACAGCCTCTAACTATGGCTACACCTTC; CDR3 protein: CASSIRTASNYGYTF
J gene: TRBJ2-5; clone size: NA; D gene: NA; V gene: TRBV27; CDR3 DNA: TGTGCCAGCAGTGTTACTGGGGGGCAAGAGACCCAGTACTTC; CDR3 protein: CASSVTGGQETQYF
J gene: TRBJ1-3; clone size: NA; D gene: NA; V gene: TRBV27; CDR3 DNA: TGTGCCAGCAGTCAACACCCCCTCTCTGGAAACACCATATATTTT; CDR3 protein: CASSQHPLSGNTIYF
J gene: TRBJ2-2; clone size: NA; D gene: TRBD2; V gene: TRBV6-2/TRBV6-3; CDR3 DNA: TGTGCCAGCAGTACCCCGGGACTAGCGGGACCCGGGGAGCTGTTTTTT; CDR3 protein: CASSTPGLAGPGELFF
J gene: TRBJ1-5; clone size: NA; D gene: NA; V gene: TRBV10-2; CDR3 DNA: TGCGCCAGCAGTGAACCAGGGCGGAACAATCAGCCCCAGCATTTT; CDR3 protein: CASSEPGRNNQPQHF
J gene: TRBJ2-7; clone size: NA; D gene: TRBD1; V gene: TRBV18; CDR3 DNA: TGTGCCAGCTCACCAGGGGACAGCCGCGAGCAGTACTTC; CDR3 protein: CASSPGDSREQYF
J gene: TRBJ1-5; clone size: NA; D gene: TRBD1; V gene: TRBV5-1; CDR3 DNA: TGCGCCAGCAGCCCTACCGGGGACAGCGGAGTAAGCAATCAGCCCCAGCATTTT; CDR3 protein: CASSPTGDSGVSNQPQHF
J gene: TRBJ1-4; clone size: NA; D gene: TRBD1; V gene: TRBV7-9; CDR3 DNA: TGTGCCAGCAGCCCGCGGACAGGGTCCCGGGAAAAACTGTTTTTT; CDR3 protein: CASSPRTGSREKLFF
J gene: TRBJ2-1; clone size: once; D gene: NA; V gene: TRBV27; CDR3 DNA: TGTGCCAGCAGTTTTACAGCGGAGAGGCCCTACAATGAGCAGTTCTTC; CDR3 protein: CASSFTAERPYNEQFF
J gene: TRBJ2-1; clone size: NA; D gene: TRBD2; V gene: TRBV3-1/TRBV3-2; CDR3 DNA: TGTGCCAGCAGCCAAGAACTAGCGGGGGGGCCTAGTAATGAGCAGTTCTTC; CDR3 protein: CASSQELAGGPSNEQFF
J gene: TRBJ2-2; clone size: NA; D gene: NA; V gene: TRBV6-2/TRBV6-3; CDR3 DNA: TGTGCCAGCAGTTACAGTGGGACAAACACCGGGGAGCTGTTTTTT; CDR3 protein: CASSYSGTNTGELFF
J gene: TRBJ2-3; clone size: NA; D gene: TRBD2; V gene: TRBV2; CDR3 DNA: TGTGCCAGCAGGCGCGGGACTAGCGGGAGTAGAGGCCCAGATACGCAGTATTTT; CDR3 protein: CASRRGTSGSRGPDTQYF
J gene: TRBJ1-2; clone size: NA; D gene: TRBD1; V gene: TRBV6-5; CDR3 DNA: TGTGCCAGCAGCCGGACAGGGAATAACTATGGCTACACCTTC; CDR3 protein: CASSRTGNNYGYTF
J gene: TRBJ2-7; clone size: NA; D gene: NA; V gene: TRBV3-1/TRBV3-2; CDR3 DNA: TGTGCCAGCAGCCAAGATAAGGGACGGACAGCCGGAACCTACGAGCAGTACTTC; CDR3 protein: CASSQDKGRTAGTYEQYF